A single sample is the source of the 28 T cell receptor beta chains below, sequenced in a study of cytomegalovirus exposure and HLA in healthy donors. With 60 Vbeta and 13 Jbeta primers, the PCR was carried out. Clones were read by immunoSEQ multiplex PCR, and TCRdb kept only the in-frame ones, dropping some. The table records around 150,000 clones, around 84% of them present only once. What was sequenced was PBMCs. The origin of the receptors is a young man in good health and CMV-seropositive.

This clone was recorded a few times. V usage is TRBV25-1 and J usage is TRBJ1-1, with D tentatively TRBD1 (5 bases). Germline CDR1 MGHDK, CDR2 SYGVNS. The length of the CDR3 is 14 residues. V shed 3 bases and J shed 2 bases, with 10 bases lying between them. The CDR3 sequence is CASSDVTANTEAFF. CDR3 DNA: TGTGCCAGCAGTGATGTGACAGCTAACACTGAAGCTTTCTTT.

V gene TRBV7-9 combines with J gene TRBJ2-7, with 7 bases matching TRBD1. CDR1 and CDR2 (germline): SEHNR, FQNEAQ (reference sequence). The CDR3 has 18 amino acids. Trimming cost V 4 bases and J 1 base; bases outside gene matches: 16. The CDR3 DNA reads TGTGCCAGCAGCTCCCGGGACAGCACCTCCCCACAGTCCTACGAGCAGTACTTC. Amino acids: CASSSRDSTSPQSYEQYF.

V usage is TRBV10-3 and J usage is TRBJ2-5; 7 positions agree with TRBD2. The CDR3 contains 14 residues. Germline values: CDR1 ENHRY, CDR2 SYGVKD. V lost 4 bases to trimming and J lost 5 bases; unmatched junction nucleotides: 7. This CDR3 is CAISAGTGGETQYF. The CDR3 nucleotides read TGTGCCATCAGTGCGGGCACCGGGGGGGAGACCCAGTACTTC.

The chain carries TRBV19 and TRBJ1-5, with 7 bases identical to TRBD1. Germline CDR1 and CDR2: LNHDA and SQIVND (reference sequence). The CDR3 is 15 amino acids. The trim removed 0 bases at V and 7 bases at J, leaving 6 bases unmatched. DNA for the CDR3: TGTGCCAGTAGTATAGAACCGGGACAGTGGCAGCCCCAGCATTTT. This encodes CASSIEPGQWQPQHF.

The chain couples TRBV7-9 to TRBJ2-1; D not resolved. CDR1 and CDR2 (germline): SEHNR, FQNEAQ (reference sequence). This CDR3 spans 14 amino acids. Deletions cut 0 bases from V and 8 bases from J, with 11 bases between. CDR3 residues: CASSLAGETHEQFF. DNA of the CDR3: TGTGCCAGCAGCTTAGCGGGCGAGACGCATGAGCAGTTCTTC.

The V call is TRBV19, the J call TRBJ1-6; TRBD1 agrees at 7 bases. Unmatched junction bases numbered 11, after V lost 6 bases and J lost 6 bases. Germline V gene sequence: CDR1 LNHDA, CDR2 SQIVND (reference sequence). The CDR3 has 16 residues. CDR3 residues: CASSETATGINSPLHF. The CDR3 region has the DNA TGTGCCAGTAGCGAAACCGCGACAGGGATTAATTCACCCCTCCACTTT.

V and J are TRBV11-2 and TRBJ2-7, with TRBD1 matching 8 bases. The CDR3 length is 14 residues. Germline V gives CDR1 SGHAT, CDR2 FQNNGV. The V gene end was trimmed by 5 bases and the J gene end by 4 bases; junction bases not matched to a gene: 7. The CDR3: CASSPGQGIYEQYF. CDR3 DNA sequence: TGTGCCAGCAGCCCAGGACAGGGTATTTACGAGCAGTACTTC.

The chain has TRBV5-6 and TRBJ1-2; D perhaps matches TRBD1 (6 bases). V was clipped by 4 bases and J by 5 bases, with 12 bases between them. This CDR3 is built from 13 residues. Germline values: CDR1 SGHDT, CDR2 YYEEEE. CDR3 nucleotide sequence: TGTGCCAGCAGCCCCGGACAGTATTATGGCTACACCTTC. Translating it yields CASSPGQYYGYTF.

The chain joins TRBV10-3 to TRBJ1-6; D gene unclear. The CDR3 contains 15 residues. Trimming took 10 bases from V and 1 from J, leaving 14 bases between them. CDR1 and CDR2 from the germline V gene are ENHRY and SYGVKD. CDR3 amino acids: CATAQVGSYNSPLHF. The CDR3 DNA reads as TGTGCCACCGCGCAGGTTGGTTCCTATAATTCACCCCTCCACTTT.

With regard to this clone: Distinct nucleotide sequences in the sample also encode this CDR3. The chain has TRBV5-1 and TRBJ2-2; 7 bases map to TRBD1. Germline loops: CDR1 SGHRS, CDR2 YFSETQ. This CDR3 is 15 amino acids long. With 2 bases clipped from V and 6 bases from J, the junction kept 7 bases outside the gene matches. The CDR3 nucleotides read TGCGCCAGCAGCTTAGGACAGGTCGGTCCCGGGGAGCTGTTTTTT. It translates to CASSLGQVGPGELFF. Variable domain in full (rest from reference TRBV5-1 and TRBJ2-2): KAGVTQTPRYLIKTRGQQVTLSCSPISGHRSVSWYQQTPGQGLQFLFEYFSETQRNKGNFPGRFSGRQFSNSRSEMNVSTLELGDSALYLCASSLGQVGPGELFFGEGSRLTVL.

The DNA of the CDR3 is TGTGCCAGCAGTGACTTACTAGCGGGGGGCCGGGAGACCCAGTACTTC. As protein: CASSDLLAGGRETQYF. This sequence joins TRBV25-1 and TRBJ2-5; 12 nucleotides agree with TRBD2. CDR1 is MGHDK, CDR2 SYGVNS, per germline. J was trimmed by 5 bases and V by 3 bases; bases with no gene match: 7. The CDR3 covers 16 residues.

With respect to this clone: One end of the junction is discordant with germline, which a read error may explain. The gene calls are TRBV9 and TRBJ2-4, with TRBD1 as a possible D gene (6 bases). CDR3 length: 13 amino acids. The germline V gene encodes CDR1 SGDLS and CDR2 YYNGEE. In DNA, the CDR3 is TGTGCCAGCAGCTCCTCAGGGGTAAACAGTCAGTACTTC. Amino acid sequence: CASSSSGVNSQYF.

The V gene is TRBV7-2, the J gene TRBJ1-4, with D hard to call. The CDR3 extends over 11 amino acids. The V end lost 3 bases, the J end lost 7 bases, and 3 bases lay between the germline ends. Germline CDR1 and CDR2: SGHTA and FQGNSA. CDR3 bases: TGTGCCAGCAGCTTCGGTGAAAAACTGTTTTTT. Protein sequence: CASSFGEKLFF. The full variable domain, with the rest looked up from reference TRBV7-2 and TRBJ1-4, is GAGVSQSPSNKVTEKGKDVELRCDPISGHTALYWYRQSLGQGLEFLIYFQGNSAPDKSGLPSDRFSAERTGGSVSTLTIQRTQQEDSAVYLCASSFGEKLFFGSGTQLSVL.

The J gene is TRBJ2-1, the V gene TRBV5-1, with D unclear. This CDR3 has 12 amino acids. V lost 1 base to trimming and J lost 8 bases, with 7 bases between them. Per the germline V gene, CDR1 is SGHRS and CDR2 is YFSETQ. The CDR3 loop reads CASSLFSDEQFF. The CDR3 coding sequence is TGCGCCAGCAGCTTGTTCTCGGATGAGCAGTTCTTC.

The rearrangement joins TRBV7-3 to TRBJ2-4, with D maybe TRBD2 (7 bases). Looked up from germline, CDR1 is SGHTA and CDR2 is FQGTGA. V was pared by 5 bases and J by 9 bases, with 23 bases between. This CDR3 comprises 16 residues. CDR3 sequence: CASSPGGAQAVSIQYF. The CDR3 DNA sequence: TGTGCCAGCAGCCCTGGGGGGGCCCAAGCTGTGAGCATTCAGTACTTC.

The CDR3 region is CASSLERGVSSSPLHF. The CDR3 coding sequence is TGTGCCAGCAGCTTAGAGCGGGGGGTTTCGAGTTCACCCCTCCACTTT. The V and J genes are TRBV7-9 and TRBJ1-6; D possibly corresponds to TRBD1 (5 bases). In germline, CDR1 is SEHNR, CDR2 FQNEAQ (reference sequence). The V end lost 1 base, the J end lost 9 bases, and 16 bases lay between the germline ends. The CDR3 is 16 amino acids.

V usage is TRBV19 and J usage is TRBJ1-5; no reliable D call. Trimming removed 6 bases from V and 2 bases from J, with 11 bases in between. CDR3 length: 14 residues. Looked up from germline, CDR1 is LNHDA and CDR2 is SQIVND (reference sequence). The CDR3 nucleotides read TGTGCCAGTAGACAACCCCGGGGCAATCAGCCCCAGCATTTT. It translates to CASRQPRGNQPQHF.

The chain employs TRBV10-3 and TRBJ1-2; TRBD1 agrees at 7 bases. The junction had 10 bases not matched to a gene; V was cut back by 6 bases and J by 0 bases. Germline V gene sequence: CDR1 ENHRY, CDR2 SYGVKD. The CDR3 covers 16 residues. Here the CDR3 DNA reads TGTGCCATCAGCTACAGGGGACACTTAGCTAACTATGGCTACACCTTC. Amino acids: CAISYRGHLANYGYTF.

The chain couples TRBV7-2 to TRBJ1-2; weak D call: TRBD1 (5 bases). The CDR3 runs to 16 residues. V was cut by 5 bases and J by 7 bases, with 23 bases left in between. Looked up from germline, CDR1 is SGHTA and CDR2 is FQGNSA. The CDR3 here is CASSQRGPLPSGGYTF. CDR3 DNA sequence: TGTGCCAGCAGCCAAAGGGGCCCTCTTCCTTCGGGTGGCTACACCTTC.

The rearrangement joins TRBV4-2 to TRBJ2-1; 11 bases match TRBD2. The CDR3 runs 15 residues. J lost 9 bases, V lost 0 bases, and 4 bases had no gene match. Germline values: CDR1 LGHNA, CDR2 YNFKEQ. CDR3 in amino acids: CASSQELAGGVEQFF. The DNA of the CDR3 is TGTGCCAGCAGCCAAGAATTAGCGGGGGGGGTTGAGCAGTTCTTC.

The genes are TRBV9 and TRBJ1-4; TRBD1 matches 7 bases. The CDR3 spans 16 residues. The J segment lost 5 bases and the V segment lost 0 bases, leaving 7 bases of the junction unmatched. Germline V gene data show CDR1 as SGDLS and CDR2 as YYNGEE. DNA for the CDR3: TGTGCCAGCAGCGTAGGCCCCGGACAGGAGAATGAAAAACTGTTTTTT. As protein: CASSVGPGQENEKLFF.

The chain links TRBV9 to TRBJ2-5; 8 positions agree with TRBD2. V was pared by 5 bases and J by 4 bases, with 10 bases of the junction left unmatched. The CDR3 loop spans 15 amino acids. Germline V gene data show CDR1 as SGDLS and CDR2 as YYNGEE. CDR3: CASSPGLAGRETQYF. For the CDR3, the DNA is TGTGCCAGCAGTCCCGGGTTAGCGGGACGAGAGACCCAGTACTTC.

There are a few counts of this clone. The gene calls are TRBV7-2 and TRBJ1-4; D uncertain. The length of the CDR3 is 14 residues. V dropped 1 base and J dropped 4 bases, with 7 bases sitting between them. Germline V gene sequence: CDR1 SGHTA, CDR2 FQGNSA. CDR3 residues: CASSLGRNNEKLFF. Written as DNA, the CDR3 is TGTGCCAGCAGCTTAGGCAGGAATAATGAAAAACTGTTTTTT.

This chain joins TRBV18 and TRBJ2-7; 8 bases match TRBD2. The germline CDR1 and CDR2 sequences are KGHSH and LQKENI. CDR3 size: 16 residues. Unmatched junction bases numbered 4, after V lost 0 bases and J lost 0 bases. Here the CDR3 DNA reads TGTGCCAGCTCACCACCGGCGCGGGGGGACTCCTACGAGCAGTACTTC. Its protein is CASSPPARGDSYEQYF.

This chain uses TRBV27 with TRBJ2-3, with 7 bases lining up with TRBD2. Germline CDR1 is MNHEY and CDR2 is SMNVEV (reference sequence). V dropped 3 bases and J dropped 2; count of bases not matched to a gene: 11. The CDR3 contains 17 residues. CDR3 protein: CASSLGGFGYYTDTQYF. The CDR3 DNA sequence: TGTGCCAGCAGTTTGGGAGGGTTTGGGTACTACACAGATACGCAGTATTTT.

V and J are TRBV20-1 and TRBJ1-1; the D is unclear. In germline, CDR1 is DFQATT, CDR2 SNEGSKA (reference sequence). The CDR3 sequence is 11 residues long. V shed 4 bases and J shed 3 bases, with 6 bases lying between them. The CDR3 protein is CSATPDTEAFF. The CDR3 nucleotides are TGCAGTGCTACTCCAGACACTGAAGCTTTCTTT.

V and J are TRBV4-2 and TRBJ2-2, with D unclear. The V end lost 1 base, the J end lost 2 bases, and 14 bases lay between the germline ends. The CDR3 length is 17 residues. Looked up from germline, CDR1 is LGHNA and CDR2 is YNFKEQ. The CDR3 loop is CASSQVQESGNTGELFF. CDR3 in DNA: TGTGCCAGCAGCCAAGTCCAGGAAAGTGGAAACACCGGGGAGCTGTTTTTT.

The chain couples TRBV11-3 to TRBJ1-4, with TRBD1 as a possible D gene (5 bases). The CDR3 has 15 residues. Trimming pared 4 bases from V and 2 bases from J, leaving 11 bases between. Germline assignment: CDR1 SGHNT and CDR2 YENEEA. The CDR3 loop is CASSWGEKTNEKLFF. The CDR3 DNA reads TGTGCCAGCAGCTGGGGGGAGAAGACTAATGAAAAACTGTTTTTT.